Listed below are T cell receptor beta chains from one sample, sequenced in a study of CD8 T cells in Susac syndrome. TCRdb ran MiXCR on the immunoSEQ multiplex PCR reads and lists one entry per CDR3 protein. This sample has hundreds of thousands of distinct CDR3 sequences, with 75% to 85% found just once. Sequenced: CD8+ T cells from PBMCs. Receptors originate from a human donor with multiple sclerosis. Each CDR3 is given with its conserved first and last residue. D genes are given only for firm matches. For some rows the clone size is stated as once, few or many, or as a class when expanded; others skip it.

abundance	d_gene	v_gene	j_gene	CDR3aa	CDR3nt
few	-	TRBV4-1	TRBJ1-1	CASSQELAGSVRAFF	TGCGCCAGCAGCCAAGAGTTGGCAGGTTCGGTGAGGGCTTTCTTT
-	TRBD1	TRBV28	TRBJ2-7	CASSSWDRENEQYF	TGTGCCAGCAGTTCCTGGGACAGGGAAAACGAGCAGTACTTC
-	-	TRBV4-2	TRBJ2-1	CASSQDMGGGFYNEQFF	TGTGCCAGCAGCCAAGATATGGGAGGGGGCTTCTACAATGAGCAGTTCTTC
-	-	TRBV7-9	TRBJ1-2	CASSSGSGDGYTF	TGTGCCAGCAGTTCAGGGTCAGGGGATGGCTACACCTTC
-	TRBD1	TRBV19	TRBJ1-1	CASSIRDRGTEAFF	TGTGCCAGTAGTATCCGGGACAGGGGAACTGAAGCTTTCTTT
-	TRBD2	TRBV7-9	TRBJ2-1	CASSTLSGIWSDEQFF	TGTGCCAGCTCGACCTTAAGCGGGATTTGGAGCGATGAGCAGTTCTTC
-	-	TRBV7-9	TRBJ1-1	CASSLQGLGAFF	TGTGCCAGCAGCTTACAAGGGTTGGGAGCTTTCTTT
-	-	TRBV12-5	TRBJ1-1	CASGFETYEAFF	TGTGCTAGTGGTTTCGAGACCTATGAAGCTTTCTTT
-	-	TRBV24-1	TRBJ1-1	CATRTGLGTEAFF	TGTGCCACCAGGACAGGTCTGGGGACTGAAGCTTTCTTT
-	-	TRBV6-5	TRBJ2-5	CASSYSIGGLGAQYF	TGTGCCAGCAGTTACTCGATCGGCGGCCTGGGAGCCCAGTACTTC
once	-	TRBV27	TRBJ2-2	CASSLLGAGPGGELFF	TGTGCCAGCAGTTTATTGGGGGCAGGGCCGGGCGGGGAGCTGTTTTTT
-	TRBD1	TRBV12-3/TRBV12-4	TRBJ1-1	CASSQTGGPFF	TGTGCCAGCAGTCAGACAGGGGGACCTTTCTTT
once	-	TRBV7-3	TRBJ1-3	CASSQTDVSAGNTIHF	TGCGCCAGCAGCCAAACGGACGTCTCTGCTGGAAACACCATACATTTT
-	-	TRBV7-7	TRBJ2-5	CASSSTVGDSGDMTQYF	TGTGCTAGCAGCTCAACCGTAGGGGATAGTGGGGATATGACCCAGTACTTC
-	-	TRBV7-9	TRBJ2-3	CASSYPPQAPTDTQYF	TGTGCCAGCAGCTACCCCCCGCAGGCCCCCACAGATACGCAGTATTTT
-	-	TRBV3-1	TRBJ2-1	CASSQDLQGNRPYNEQFF	TGTGCCAGCAGCCAAGATCTACAGGGTAATCGGCCATACAATGAGCAGTTCTTC
few	-	TRBV4-1	TRBJ1-1	CASSTMNTEAFF	TGCGCCAGCAGCACCATGAACACTGAAGCTTTCTTT
-	-	TRBV5-6	TRBJ1-1	CASRDQGIRTEAFF	TGTGCCAGCAGGGATCAGGGGATCAGGACTGAAGCTTTCTTT
-	TRBD1	TRBV5-6	TRBJ2-7	CASSLETGYYHEQYF	TGTGCCAGCAGCTTGGAGACAGGGTATTACCACGAGCAGTACTTC
-	-	TRBV29-1	TRBJ1-2	CSAEVGDYGYTF	TGCAGCGCCGAGGTAGGGGACTATGGCTACACCTTC
few	TRBD1	TRBV20-1	TRBJ2-7	CSARALRDRGYEQYF	TGCAGTGCTAGAGCGCTACGGGACAGGGGCTACGAGCAGTACTTC
-	TRBD2	TRBV27	TRBJ2-2	CASRWTSGTGELFF	TGTGCCAGCAGATGGACTAGCGGAACCGGGGAGCTGTTTTTT
-	-	TRBV15	TRBJ1-1	CATSFQWSGENEAFF	TGTGCCACCAGCTTCCAGTGGTCAGGAGAAAATGAAGCTTTCTTT
-	-	TRBV29-1	TRBJ1-2	CSVGGNDYGYTF	TGCAGCGTTGGAGGGAACGACTATGGCTACACCTTC
-	TRBD2	TRBV27	TRBJ2-1	CASSLSSGSPGEQFF	TGTGCCAGCAGTTTAAGTAGCGGGAGCCCTGGTGAGCAGTTCTTC
-	-	TRBV7-6	TRBJ2-7	CASSSEIIAYEQYF	TGTGCCAGCAGCTCCGAGATTATCGCTTACGAGCAGTACTTC
few	-	TRBV6-2/TRBV6-3	TRBJ2-3	CASGEGTDTQYF	TGTGCCAGCGGAGAAGGGACAGATACGCAGTATTTT
-	TRBD2	TRBV29-1	TRBJ2-5	CSVEGTSDGGETQYF	TGCAGCGTTGAGGGTACTAGCGACGGGGGGGAGACCCAGTACTTC
-	-	TRBV15	TRBJ2-2	CATSRGESPGELFF	TGTGCCACCAGCAGAGGAGAGTCGCCCGGGGAGCTGTTTTTT
-	-	TRBV4-3	TRBJ1-2	CASSPQHRDGYTF	TGCGCCAGCAGCCCTCAACACAGGGATGGCTACACCTTC
-	-	TRBV6-6	TRBJ1-4	CASSYNLASKWEKLFF	TGTGCCAGCAGTTACAACCTGGCCTCTAAGTGGGAAAAACTGTTTTTT
-	-	TRBV18	TRBJ2-7	CASSPQNYEQYF	TGTGCCAGCTCACCACAAAACTACGAGCAGTACTTC